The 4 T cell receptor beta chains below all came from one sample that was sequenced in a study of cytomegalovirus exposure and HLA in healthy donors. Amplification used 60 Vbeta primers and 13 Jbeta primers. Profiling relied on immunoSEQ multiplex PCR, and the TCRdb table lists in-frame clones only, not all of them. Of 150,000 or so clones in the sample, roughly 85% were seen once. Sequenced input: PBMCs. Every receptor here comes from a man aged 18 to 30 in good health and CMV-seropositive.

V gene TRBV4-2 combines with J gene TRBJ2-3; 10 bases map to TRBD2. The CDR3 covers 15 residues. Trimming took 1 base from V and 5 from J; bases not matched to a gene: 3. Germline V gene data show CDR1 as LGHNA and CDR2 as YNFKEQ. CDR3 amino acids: CASSQVAGGGDTQYF. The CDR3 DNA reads TGTGCCAGCAGCCAAGTAGCGGGGGGCGGAGATACGCAGTATTTT.

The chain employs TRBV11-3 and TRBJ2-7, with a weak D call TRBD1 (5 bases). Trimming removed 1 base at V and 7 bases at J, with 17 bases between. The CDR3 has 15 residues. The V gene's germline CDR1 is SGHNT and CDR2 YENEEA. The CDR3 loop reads CASSLGSKGVREQYF. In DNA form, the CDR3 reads TGTGCCAGCAGCTTAGGCTCCAAAGGGGTTCGGGAGCAGTACTTC.

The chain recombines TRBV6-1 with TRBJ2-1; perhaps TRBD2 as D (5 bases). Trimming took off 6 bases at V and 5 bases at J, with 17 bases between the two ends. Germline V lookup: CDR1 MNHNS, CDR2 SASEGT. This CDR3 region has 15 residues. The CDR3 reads CASREDVWAHNEQFF. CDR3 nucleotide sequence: TGTGCCAGCAGGGAGGACGTCTGGGCACACAATGAGCAGTTCTTC.

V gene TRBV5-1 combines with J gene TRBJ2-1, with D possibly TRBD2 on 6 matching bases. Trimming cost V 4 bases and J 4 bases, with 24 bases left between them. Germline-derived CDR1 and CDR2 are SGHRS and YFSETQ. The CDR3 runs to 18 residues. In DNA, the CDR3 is TGCGCCAGCAGCCCCGATTCGGTGGGGGGTACGGGATACAATGAGCAGTTCTTC. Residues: CASSPDSVGGTGYNEQFF.